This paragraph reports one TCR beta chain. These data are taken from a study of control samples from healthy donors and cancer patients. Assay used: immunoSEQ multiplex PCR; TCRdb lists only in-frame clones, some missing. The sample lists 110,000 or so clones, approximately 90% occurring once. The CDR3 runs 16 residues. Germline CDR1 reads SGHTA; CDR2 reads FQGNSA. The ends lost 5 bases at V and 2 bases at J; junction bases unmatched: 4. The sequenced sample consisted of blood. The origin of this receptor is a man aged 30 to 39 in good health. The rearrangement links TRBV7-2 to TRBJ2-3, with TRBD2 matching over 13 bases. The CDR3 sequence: CASSLLAGGPTDTQYF. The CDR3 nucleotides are TGTGCCAGCAGCCTACTAGCGGGGGGGCCCACAGATACGCAGTATTTT.